Each of the 32 T cell receptor beta chains below was sequenced from the same sample in a study of Graves' ophthalmopathy and Graves' hyperthyroidism (dated by TCRdb to 2016 to 2019). Reads for this sample came from an Illumina HiSeq 2000. For repertoire sequencing, TCR beta CDR3 regions were amplified from RNA transcripts. HTBI primers and the Qiagen OneStep RT-PCR kit were used in a first-round RT-PCR, which was followed by a second-round multiplex PCR, size selection and purification. Using fastp trimming at Q25 and MiXCR clonotype assembly, TCRdb reanalyzed the public sequencing data and kept in-frame beta chains. Identical CDR3 protein sequences are pooled into one entry, listed with their most common genes and DNA. For this sample the table gives about 600,000 distinct CDR3 sequences, of which 39% were detected only once. Of the sample, about 4% is held by the ten largest clones. Sequencing was performed on peripheral blood or thyroid tissue (not recorded which). The source is an adult man with Graves' hyperthyroidism.

This clonotype was recorded at least ten times. This chain connects TRBV7-9 to TRBJ1-2; D possibly corresponds to TRBD1 (6 bases). The CDR3 covers 15 residues. V lost 5 bases to trimming and J lost 4 bases, with 17 bases between them. CDR1 is SEHNR, CDR2 FQNEAQ, per germline (reference sequence). The CDR3 here is CASSLSGESFYGYTF. In DNA, the CDR3 is TGTGCCAGCAGCCTGTCAGGGGAGTCGTTCTATGGCTACACCTTC.

The rearrangement uses TRBV10-1 and TRBJ1-2; D might be TRBD1 (6 bases). From germline, CDR1 is WNHNN and CDR2 SYGVQD (reference sequence). Trimming shortened V by 6 bases and J by 3 bases, and 11 bases separated the two germline ends. CDR3 length: 13 amino acids. CDR3 region: CASRGGSDYGYTF. In DNA form, the CDR3 reads TGCGCCAGCAGAGGGGGGAGTGACTATGGCTACACCTTC.

The chain carries TRBV29-1 and TRBJ1-1; TRBD1 agrees at 12 bases. The CDR3 runs to 16 residues. Germline values: CDR1 SQVTM, CDR2 ANQGSEA. The V gene end was trimmed by 3 bases and the J gene end by 0 bases; junction bases not matched to a gene: 5. The CDR3, as DNA: TGCAGCGTTGAGGACCGGGACAGGGGGCTGAACACTGAAGCTTTCTTT. This sequence encodes CSVEDRDRGLNTEAFF.

This clonotype has at least ten counts. The J gene is TRBJ1-5, the V gene TRBV7-2, with a tentative D call TRBD1 (5 bases). Deletions cut 0 bases from V and 6 bases from J, with 12 bases between. Germline-derived CDR1 and CDR2 are SGHTA and FQGNSA. This CDR3 spans 15 amino acids. CDR3 sequence (DNA): TGTGCCAGCAGCTTAGCAGTGGGAGGGGCTCAGCCCCAGCATTTT. It codes for CASSLAVGGAQPQHF.

Concerning this clonotype: The junction and the germline gene differ at one end; a read error may be behind it. V gene TRBV25-1 combines with J gene TRBJ2-5, with D tentatively TRBD1 (6 bases). Per the germline V gene, CDR1 is MGHDK and CDR2 is SYGVNS. The CDR3 loop spans 15 amino acids. CDR3 amino acids: CASSFAGAKTDTQYF. Written as DNA, the CDR3 is TGTGCCAGCAGCTTCGCAGGGGCAAAAACAGATACGCAGTATTTC.

About this clonotype: This sequence may be a read error, since a much larger clone differs from it by one base. The chain links TRBV6-1 to TRBJ2-7; no clear D gene. V was clipped by 4 bases and J by 2 bases, with 15 bases between them. CDR3 length: 15 amino acids. Germline V lookup: CDR1 MNHNS, CDR2 SASEGT. CDR3 in amino acids: CASSVPQGYTYEQYF. DNA for the CDR3: TGTGCCAGCAGTGTCCCCCAAGGTTACACCTACGAGCAGTACTTC.

The chain carries TRBV2 and TRBJ2-2; the match to TRBD1 covers 10 bases. Trimming took 1 base from V and 0 from J; bases not matched to a gene: 5. The CDR3 sequence is 18 residues long. CDR1 and CDR2 from the germline V gene are SNHLY and FYNNEI. The CDR3 protein is CASSEEGQGRTNTGELFF. The CDR3 DNA sequence: TGTGCCAGCAGTGAAGAGGGACAGGGGAGAACGAACACCGGGGAGCTGTTTTTT.

This clonotype showed up just a few times. This chain links TRBV28 with TRBJ2-2; D uncertain. The CDR3 is 16 residues long. The germline V gene encodes CDR1 MDHEN and CDR2 SYDVKM. V lost 2 bases to trimming and J lost 1 base, with 11 bases between them. The CDR3 DNA is TGTGCCAGCAGTTTACGGGTAGGCGGGAACACCGGGGAGCTGTTTTTT. Residues: CASSLRVGGNTGELFF.

On this clonotype itself: Because it lacks the conserved phenylalanine or tryptophan at the end, this CDR3 is likely a read error. The limits of the CDR3 on the DNA are not certain, so only TCRdb's listed CDR3 is given. The V gene is TRBV10-3, the J gene TRBJ2-7; TRBD2, as called in the table, went unchecked against the DNA. The CDR3 spans 10 amino acids, including both terminal residues. Germline assignment: CDR1 ENHRY and CDR2 SYGVKD. The CDR3: CAIRGLAEDT.

This clonotype was counted once. The chain recombines TRBV5-4 with TRBJ1-5, with 10 bases lining up with TRBD1. Germline V CDR1 and CDR2: SGHNT, YYREEE (reference sequence). With 0 bases clipped from V and 0 bases from J, the junction kept 3 bases outside the gene matches. The CDR3 length is 17 residues. CDR3: CASSLGGTGDSNQPQHF. In nucleotides, the CDR3 is TGTGCCAGCAGCTTGGGCGGGACAGGGGATAGCAATCAGCCCCAGCATTTT.

The gene calls are TRBV5-1 and TRBJ2-5; weak D call: TRBD1 (6 bases). Germline V gene data show CDR1 as SGHRS and CDR2 as YFSETQ. The ends were cut back, 5 bases at V and 1 base at J, with 15 bases in the middle. This CDR3 contains 15 residues. The CDR3 is CASREIHRVQETQYF. As DNA, the CDR3 is TGCGCCAGCAGAGAAATTCACAGGGTCCAAGAGACCCAGTACTTC.

As for this clonotype: One base away lies a much larger clone, so this may be a sequencing read error. V and J are TRBV6-6 and TRBJ1-2, with D possibly being TRBD1 (5 bases). This CDR3 contains 14 residues. CDR1 MNHNY and CDR2 SVGAGI come from the germline V gene (reference sequence). The V end was cut by 3 bases, the J end by 6 bases, with 14 bases between. CDR3: CASSYMGGTHGYTF. In nucleotides, the CDR3 is TGTGCCAGCAGTTATATGGGAGGGACCCATGGCTACACCTTC.

A note on this clonotype: Possible read error: a much larger clone is one base away. Because the CDR3 is missing its conserved closing phenylalanine or tryptophan, this is likely a read error. In DNA form, the CDR3 reads TGTGCCAGCAGCTTAACCGGGACATCGAACACTGAAGCTTTCTCT. Residues: CASSLTGTSNTEAFS. The chain links TRBV5-4 to TRBJ1-1; maybe TRBD1 (6 bases). V lost 2 bases, J lost 1 base, and 12 bases lay in between. The CDR3 contains 15 residues. The germline CDR1 and CDR2 sequences are SGHNT and YYREEE (reference sequence).

In this sample, this clonotype turned up many times. The V and J genes are TRBV27 and TRBJ1-6; D is unclear. The CDR3 spans 13 residues. Germline CDR1 is MNHEY and CDR2 is SMNVEV (reference sequence). V dropped 6 bases and J dropped 4 bases, with 7 bases sitting between them. The CDR3 spells CASSPRYNSPLHF. In DNA form, the CDR3 reads TGTGCCAGCAGCCCCCGGTATAATTCACCCCTCCACTTT.

This clonotype was seen repeatedly, ten times or more. V is TRBV9 and J is TRBJ1-4; D is unresolved. The germline CDR1 and CDR2 sequences are SGDLS and YYNGEE. The V end lost 4 bases, the J end lost 3 bases, and 13 bases lay between the germline ends. The CDR3 loop spans 15 amino acids. The CDR3 sequence is CASSSRTVPNEKLFF. In nucleotides, the CDR3 is TGTGCCAGCAGCTCCCGGACGGTTCCTAATGAAAAACTGTTTTTT.

The chain has TRBV20-1 and TRBJ2-5; TRBD2 aligns across 11 bases. With V trimmed by 3 bases and J by 6 bases, 12 bases remained unmatched. The germline CDR1 and CDR2 sequences are DFQATT and SNEGSKA (reference sequence). This CDR3 is 16 amino acids long. The CDR3 protein is CSARDLTGTSGKTQYF. In DNA, the CDR3 is TGCAGTGCTAGGGACCTGACAGGGACTAGCGGAAAGACCCAGTACTTC.

The chain links TRBV7-9 to TRBJ2-2; 10 bases agree with TRBD2. Germline-derived CDR1 and CDR2 are SEHNR and FQNEAQ (reference sequence). The CDR3 spans 17 residues. V was clipped by 1 base and J by 2 bases; unmatched bases: 4. The CDR3 DNA reads as TGTGCCAGCAGCTTAGGATCTAGCGGGAGCAACACCGGGGAGCTGTTTTTT. Translated: CASSLGSSGSNTGELFF.

The rearrangement links TRBV7-8 to TRBJ2-1; 10 nucleotides agree with TRBD1. The CDR3 runs 16 residues. After removal of 5 bases from V and 3 bases from J, the junction contained 7 bases not matched to a gene. The germline V gene encodes CDR1 SGHVS and CDR2 FQNEAQ. The CDR3 spells CASSTPGTGDYNEQFF. CDR3 coding DNA: TGTGCCAGCAGCACGCCGGGGACAGGGGACTACAATGAGCAGTTCTTC.

V gene TRBV5-4 combines with J gene TRBJ2-2, with 12 nucleotides matching TRBD2. V dropped 0 bases and J dropped 4; count of bases not matched to a gene: 13. This CDR3 has 20 residues. Germline V lookup: CDR1 SGHNT, CDR2 YYREEE (reference sequence). In DNA form, the CDR3 reads TGTGCCAGCAGCTTGGGACTAGCGGGAGACGGGGTCCTATCCACCGGGGAGCTGTTTTTT. It yields the protein CASSLGLAGDGVLSTGELFF.

The chain links TRBV11-1 to TRBJ2-5, with D possibly matching TRBD2 (5 bases). Germline CDR1 and CDR2: SGHAT and FQDESV (reference sequence). With 4 bases removed from V and 4 bases from J, the gap between germline ends came to 10 bases. This CDR3 comprises 13 residues. CDR3 bases: TGTGCCAGCAGCTCTTCGAGGGCAGAGACCCAGTACTTC. It specifies CASSSSRAETQYF.

The table lists this clonotype with many counts. The chain uses TRBV7-9 and TRBJ2-7; 10 bases are a match to TRBD1. Unmatched junction bases numbered 12, after V lost 7 bases and J lost 6 bases. CDR3 length: 15 residues. Germline CDR1 SEHNR, CDR2 FQNEAQ (reference sequence). The CDR3 DNA reads TGTGCCAGCACCCCCACGGACAGGGGGGTGGGCGAGCAGTACTTC. This sequence encodes CASTPTDRGVGEQYF.

Regarding this clonotype: This may be a read error: a much more frequent sequence differs by one nucleotide. The rearrangement joins TRBV19 to TRBJ1-1; perhaps TRBD1 as D (6 bases). Germline V gives CDR1 LNHDA, CDR2 SQIVND (reference sequence). The CDR3 is 15 residues long. The CDR3 nucleotides are TGTGCCAGTTGTATAGAGGGGGTTGGGAACACTGAAGCTTTCTTT. Translated: CASCIEGVGNTEAFF.

The chain couples TRBV7-9 to TRBJ2-5; D could derive from TRBD1 or TRBD2 (5 bases each). There are 15 residues in the CDR3. Trimming shortened V by 5 bases and J by 2 bases, and 15 bases separated the two germline ends. Germline assignment: CDR1 SEHNR and CDR2 FQNEAQ (reference sequence). The CDR3, as DNA: TGTGCCAGCAGCGTACCGGGACGTACACAAGAGACCCAGTACTTC. It yields the protein CASSVPGRTQETQYF. Variable domain in full (rest from reference TRBV7-9 and TRBJ2-5): DTGVSQNPRHKITKRGQNVTFRCDPISEHNRLYWYRQTLGQGPEFLTYFQNEAQLEKSRLLSDRFSAERPKGSFSTLEIQRTEQGDSAMYLCASSVPGRTQETQYFGPGTRLLVL.

This clonotype was seen repeatedly, ten times or more. V gene TRBV10-3 combines with J gene TRBJ2-5; 8 bases are shared with TRBD2. The ends lost 8 bases at V and 5 bases at J; junction bases unmatched: 7. The CDR3 extends over 13 amino acids. The germline V gene encodes CDR1 ENHRY and CDR2 SYGVKD. The CDR3 bases are TGTGCCATCCGAGGACTAGCAACGGAGACCCAGTACTTC. This sequence encodes CAIRGLATETQYF.

This rearrangement joins TRBV25-1 to TRBJ1-2; 7 bases are a match to TRBD1. CDR1 MGHDK and CDR2 SYGVNS come from the germline V gene. The CDR3 runs 12 residues. The V and J ends lost 5 bases and 8 bases, in that order; junction bases with no gene match: 5. CDR3 bases: TGTGCCAGCAGTCCGACAGGGAACGGCTACACCTTC. Translated, it gives CASSPTGNGYTF.

This clonotype was detected only a few times. The chain links TRBV10-3 to TRBJ2-1; a possible D gene is TRBD2 (5 bases). This CDR3 is built from 17 residues. The V end was cut by 6 bases, the J end by 3 bases, with 21 bases between. Germline V gene data show CDR1 as ENHRY and CDR2 as SYGVKD. CDR3 bases: TGTGCCATCAGCGCTGACTTGGGCCAGCGGAGCTACAATGAGCAGTTCTTC. Its protein product is CAISADLGQRSYNEQFF.

This clonotype was counted at least ten times. This sequence joins TRBV19 and TRBJ1-1; 8 bases are a match to TRBD1. V lost 3 bases to trimming and J lost 1 base; unmatched junction nucleotides: 1. CDR3 length: 14 amino acids. Germline V gene data show CDR1 as LNHDA and CDR2 as SQIVND (reference sequence). The chain's CDR3 is CASSIQGANTEAFF. CDR3 DNA sequence: TGTGCCAGTAGTATCCAGGGGGCGAACACTGAAGCTTTCTTT. The whole variable domain, filled in from reference TRBV19 and TRBJ1-1, reads DGGITQSPKYLFRKEGQNVTLSCEQNLNHDAMYWYRQDPGQGLRLIYYSQIVNDFQKGDIAEGYSVSREKKESFPLTVTSAQKNPTAFYLCASSIQGANTEAFFGQGTRLTVV.

In regard to this clonotype: A much larger clonotype is one base distant, so this may be a read error. The rearrangement joins TRBV10-3 to TRBJ1-5; D call uncertain. Germline-derived CDR1 and CDR2 are ENHRY and SYGVKD. The CDR3 has 15 amino acids. The CDR3 coding sequence is TGTGCCAGCAGTGAAGCAAGCGGGATCAATCAGCCCCAGCATTTT. Its translation: CASSEASGINQPQHF.

A remark on this clonotype: The germline gene is not matched at one end of the junction; a read error may be the cause. The chain uses TRBV10-3 and TRBJ2-5; 12 bases match TRBD1. This CDR3 spans 14 amino acids. Germline V lookup: CDR1 ENHRY, CDR2 SYGVKD. In DNA, the CDR3 is TGTGCCGTCAGCGAGGGACAGGGGGCGGAGACCCAGTACTTC. Translation: CAVSEGQGAETQYF.

This clonotype was counted ten times or more. The CDR3 sequence is CASSPSYNSPLHF. The CDR3, as DNA: TGTGCCAGCAGCCCATCCTATAATTCACCCCTCCACTTT. The chain recombines TRBV9 with TRBJ1-6; the D is unclear. With 4 bases removed from V and 1 base from J, the gap between germline ends came to 3 bases. The germline gives CDR1 SGDLS, CDR2 YYNGEE. CDR3 length: 13 residues.

This chain joins TRBV7-9 and TRBJ2-3; 7 bases agree with TRBD1. This CDR3 has 15 amino acids. Germline lookup yields CDR1 SEHNR and CDR2 FQNEAQ (reference sequence). V shed 5 bases and J 2 bases; nucleotides not matched to a gene: 7. The DNA for the CDR3 is TGTGCCAGCAGCCCCGACAGGGACCTCACAGATACGCAGTATTTT. Its translation: CASSPDRDLTDTQYF. Supplemented by reference TRBV7-9 and TRBJ2-3, the full variable domain reads DTGVSQNPRHKITKRGQNVTFRCDPISEHNRLYWYRQTLGQGPEFLTYFQNEAQLEKSRLLSDRFSAERPKGSFSTLEIQRTEQGDSAMYLCASSPDRDLTDTQYFGPGTRLTVL.

The sample holds many counts of this clonotype. The CDR3 nucleotides are TGTGCCAGCAGTAAAGACAGCTCTGGGGCCAACGTCCTGACTTTC. Protein sequence: CASSKDSSGANVLTF. This chain links TRBV28 with TRBJ2-6; weak D call: TRBD1 (5 bases). The germline CDR1 and CDR2 sequences are MDHEN and SYDVKM. The ends were cut back, 5 bases at V and 0 bases at J, with 8 bases in the middle. The CDR3 extends over 15 amino acids.